This entry concerns a single TCR beta chain. These data are taken from a study of blood T cell repertoires in COVID-19. Overall study context: Researchers got acute and convalescent COVID-19 samples from the United States, Italy and Spain. PBMCs, B-cell-depleted T cells, or T cells were the source of the cDNA or gDNA that made up the material.

Under the authors' procedure: Nucleated cell number was recorded as an estimate derived from reference gene primer amplification. TCRdb's table, derived via immunoSEQ multiplex PCR, lists solely in-frame clones and lacks some. The V and J calls and the clone size are those of that table, but D and trimming were determined from the DNA. This sample has 200,000 or so clones; approximately 81% occur once, and the top ten carry 2.9%. Germline V gene lookup returns CDR1 ENHRY and CDR2 SYGVKD. The V end was cut by 3 bases, the J end by 8 bases, with 6 bases between. CDR3 size: 11 residues. The rearrangement links TRBV10-3 to TRBJ2-3; no reliable D call. The specimen was peripheral blood. This receptor was obtained from a man aged 50 to 59 who had recovered from COVID-19. The CDR3 DNA is TGTGCCATCAGTGAAACGGGTACGCAGTATTTT. The encoded protein is CAISETGTQYF.